This T cell receptor beta chain stems from a study of post-analysis software for immune sequencing data. Study-level results: About 5 TRBV segments occurring more often in patients than controls included TRBV5-6, TRBV5-1 and TRBV20-1.

Turning to this clonotype: Its antigen is currently unknown.

The CDR3 loop spans 13 amino acids. Germline V gene sequence: CDR1 SGHRS, CDR2 YFSETQ. The TCR beta cDNA libraries contained unique molecular identifiers. Some 500,000 cDNA molecules were recovered from an input of 1 to 10 million T cells. TCRdb used MiXCR to reprocess the PCR reads, holding one entry per CDR3 protein. The sample includes a few hundred thousand distinct CDR3 sequences, around 40% of them seen just once. The clonotype was recovered from a girl aged 5-17 years with multiple sclerosis. Sequences were obtained from blood. The rearrangement uses TRBV5-1 and TRBJ2-7; D remains ambiguous. The assigned J gene may be wrong: the sequence end matches TRBJ2-5 better. CDR3 sequence (DNA): TGCGCCAGCAGCTTGGACATGCGGGAGACCCAGTACTTC. Translating gives CASSLDMRETQYF.